This record covers a single TCR beta chain. What it binds is not known. The sample comes from a study of T cells after yellow fever vaccination. Study in general: Low-cell-number fractions underwent preparation using SMART-Seq v4 Ultra Low Input.

This CDR3 contains 15 residues. Germline V gives CDR1 DFQATT, CDR2 SNEGSKA (reference sequence). The trim removed 3 bases at V and 5 bases at J, leaving 4 bases unmatched. Findings of the study overall: Weaker overall, the secondary response nonetheless peaked faster (day 5 versus 15). Booster sampling recovered most clones from primary vaccination (under 97% CD4, approximately 88% CD8).

A universal primer site and UMIs were added as TCR cDNA was made by 5'RACE template switching. Using its own MiXCR run on the 5' RACE reads, TCRdb lists one record per CDR3 protein. The sample has around 310,000 distinct CDR3 sequences; around 4.4% are singletons. The sequences come from PBMCs, collected 15 days after the yellow fever booster vaccination. This sequence originates from a young man who received the YFV17D yellow fever vaccine. V and J are TRBV20-1 and TRBJ2-2, with 12 bases matching TRBD1. CDR3 amino acids: CSARGQGAPTGELFF. CDR3 coding DNA: TGCAGTGCTAGGGGACAGGGGGCGCCTACCGGGGAGCTGTTTTTT.